Below, 8 T cell receptor beta chains from the same sample are listed, as sequenced in a study of TIL therapy for anti-PD-1-resistant metastatic lung cancer. The libraries were made with immunoSEQ v3. TCRdb keeps only in-frame clones here, not all; method: immunoSEQ multiplex PCR. The table lists 40,000 to 55,000 clones, around 80% of them singletons. The time point here: pre-treatment sample, taken before nivolumab and TIL therapy. The source was blood, collected at baseline. These receptors all stem from a woman between 30 and 80 years old with non-small cell lung cancer.

This rearrangement joins TRBV5-1 to TRBJ2-7, with D maybe TRBD2 (6 bases). The germline gives CDR1 SGHRS, CDR2 YFSETQ. CDR3 length: 14 amino acids. V was trimmed by 0 bases and J by 1 base, leaving 8 bases between them. CDR3 in DNA: TGCGCCAGCAGCTTGGGGGGGAGGTCCTACGAGCAGTACTTC. It codes for CASSLGGRSYEQYF.

The genes are TRBV4-3 and TRBJ2-3; 10 bases match TRBD1. The J segment lost 3 bases and the V segment lost 1 base, leaving 1 base of the junction unmatched. The CDR3 extends over 15 amino acids. Germline V gene sequence: CDR1 LGHNA, CDR2 YSLEER. CDR3 protein: CASSQVGQGTDTQYF. The CDR3 nucleotides read TGCGCCAGCAGCCAAGTGGGACAGGGGACAGATACGCAGTATTTT.

The chain's CDR3 is CASLLGGGWGYGYTF. The CDR3 coding sequence is TGTGCCAGCCTCCTTGGCGGGGGGTGGGGCTATGGCTACACCTTC. This chain uses TRBV28 with TRBJ1-2, with D tentatively TRBD1 (5 bases). Germline CDR1 and CDR2: MDHEN and SYDVKM. The CDR3 sequence is 15 residues long. Deletions cut 8 bases from V and 4 bases from J, with 20 bases between.

This chain joins TRBV7-8 and TRBJ2-7; 16 bases agree with TRBD2. V lost 5 bases to trimming and J lost 5 bases; unmatched junction nucleotides: 6. Germline-derived CDR1 and CDR2 are SGHVS and FQNEAQ. CDR3 length equals 16 residues. In DNA form, the CDR3 reads TGTGCCAGCAGCCGAGGGACTAGCGGGAGGGACAACGAGCAGTACTTC. Translating gives CASSRGTSGRDNEQYF.

This clone was seen just once. The genes are TRBV28 and TRBJ1-1, with 7 nucleotides matching TRBD1. CDR3 length: 17 residues. Losses at the gene ends were 6 bases for V and 0 bases for J; bases not matched to a gene: 13. Germline values: CDR1 MDHEN, CDR2 SYDVKM. The CDR3 sequence: CASSRDSSSGMNTEAFF. The CDR3 DNA follows: TGTGCCAGCAGCCGGGACAGCTCCTCGGGGATGAACACTGAAGCTTTCTTT.

V usage is TRBV28 and J usage is TRBJ1-2; 7 bases agree with TRBD1. The CDR3 runs 13 residues. Germline trimming cut 5 bases from V and 4 bases from J; bases unmatched to any gene: 4. Germline CDR1 and CDR2: MDHEN and SYDVKM. This chain's CDR3 is CASSLDRAYGYTF. CDR3 nucleotides: TGTGCCAGCAGTCTCGACAGGGCCTATGGCTACACCTTC.

V usage is TRBV2 and J usage is TRBJ2-7; 9 bases line up with TRBD2. V lost 8 bases to trimming and J lost 1 base; unmatched junction nucleotides: 6. Germline lookup yields CDR1 SNHLY and CDR2 FYNNEI. This CDR3 is built from 14 residues. For the CDR3, the DNA is TGTGCCAGCCAACCTAGCGGGATGTCCTACGAGCAGTACTTC. Amino acid sequence: CASQPSGMSYEQYF.

The chain joins TRBV21-1 to TRBJ1-2. TRBV21-1 represents a pseudogene. This CDR3 is built from 13 residues. The CDR3 spells CASSNGTGYGYTF. The CDR3 region has the DNA TGTGCCAGCAGCAACGGGACGGGCTATGGCTACACCTTC.